This TCR beta chain was recorded in a study of blood T cell repertoires in COVID-19. CDR1 is SGHVS, CDR2 FQNEAQ, per germline. The CDR3 extends over 13 amino acids. V lost 4 bases and J lost 1, with 7 bases in between. TCRdb's table, derived via immunoSEQ multiplex PCR, lists solely in-frame clones and lacks some. The sample includes 380,000 or so clones, 87% of them seen just once. This clone was found a few times. Cohorts were assigned according to the clinical history that participants reported. Sequenced: PBMCs or T cells enriched from blood (not recorded which). V gene TRBV7-8 combines with J gene TRBJ1-1; D is uncertain. This TCR derives from a man aged 30 to 39 who had recovered from COVID-19. CDR3 region: CASSYGRNTEAFF. The CDR3 bases are TGTGCCAGCAGCTACGGGAGGAACACTGAAGCTTTCTTT.